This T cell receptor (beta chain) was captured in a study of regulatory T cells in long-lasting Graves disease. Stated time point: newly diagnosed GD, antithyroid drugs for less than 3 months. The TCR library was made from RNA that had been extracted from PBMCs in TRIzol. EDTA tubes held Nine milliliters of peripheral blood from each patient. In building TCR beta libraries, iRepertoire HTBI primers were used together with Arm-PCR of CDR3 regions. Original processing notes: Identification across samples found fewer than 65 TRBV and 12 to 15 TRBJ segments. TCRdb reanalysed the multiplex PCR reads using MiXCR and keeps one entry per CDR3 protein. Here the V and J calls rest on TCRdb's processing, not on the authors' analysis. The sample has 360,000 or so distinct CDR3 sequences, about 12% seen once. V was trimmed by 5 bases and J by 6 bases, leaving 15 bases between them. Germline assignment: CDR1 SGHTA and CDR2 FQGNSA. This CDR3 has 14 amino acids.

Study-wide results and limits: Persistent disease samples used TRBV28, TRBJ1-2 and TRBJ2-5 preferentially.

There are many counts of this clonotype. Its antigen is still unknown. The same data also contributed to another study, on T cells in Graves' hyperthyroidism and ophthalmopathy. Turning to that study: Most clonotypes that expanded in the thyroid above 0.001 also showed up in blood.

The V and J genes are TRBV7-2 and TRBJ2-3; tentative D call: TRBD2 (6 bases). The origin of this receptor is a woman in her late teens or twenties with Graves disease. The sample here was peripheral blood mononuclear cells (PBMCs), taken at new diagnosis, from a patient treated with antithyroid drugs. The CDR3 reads CASSRSGETDTQYF. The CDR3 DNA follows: TGTGCCAGCAGCCGGTCGGGAGAGACGGATACGCAGTATTTT.